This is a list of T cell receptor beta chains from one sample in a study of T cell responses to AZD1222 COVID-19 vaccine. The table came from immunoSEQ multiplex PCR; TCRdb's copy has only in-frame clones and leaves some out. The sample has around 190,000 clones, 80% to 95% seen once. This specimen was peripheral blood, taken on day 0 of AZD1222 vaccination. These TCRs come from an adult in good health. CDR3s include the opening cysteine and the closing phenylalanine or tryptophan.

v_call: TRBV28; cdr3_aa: CASSSGTVSTYEQYF
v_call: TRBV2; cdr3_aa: CASIGGDRNQPQHF
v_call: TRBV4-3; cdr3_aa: CASSQEPLARDEQYF
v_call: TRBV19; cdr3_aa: CASAEPGRNYGYTF
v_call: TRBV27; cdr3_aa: CASSWTGGNGYTF
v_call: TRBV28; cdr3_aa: CASSSTGQGVTEAFF
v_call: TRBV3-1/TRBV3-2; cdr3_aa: CASSQGAGTGTAEQYF
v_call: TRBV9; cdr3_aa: CASSHPSSSSYNEQFF
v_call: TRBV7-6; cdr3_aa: CASSGGVVDEQFF
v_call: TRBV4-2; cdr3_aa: CASSHTGGLGSDTQYF
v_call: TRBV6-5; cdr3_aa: CASSNRGYYGYTF
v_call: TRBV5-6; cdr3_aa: CASSSTDRGIYEQFF
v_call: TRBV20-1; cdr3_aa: CSASTGLEQYF
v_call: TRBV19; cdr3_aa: CASSSINRGVYEQYF
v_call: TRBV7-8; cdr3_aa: CASSLRGGGYSNQPQHF
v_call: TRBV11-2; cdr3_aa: CASSLGRYSDTQYF
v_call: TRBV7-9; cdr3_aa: CASSLAQGSNTEAFF
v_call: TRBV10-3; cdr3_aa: CAISAGQGRYSPLHF